This is a list of T cell receptor beta chains from one sample in a study of blood T cell repertoires in COVID-19. Only in-frame clones appear in the TCRdb table, and some are missing; sequencing was by immunoSEQ multiplex PCR. The data contain more than 65,000 clones, 87% of them singletons. Material: peripheral blood. Receptors originate from a woman older than 75 with active or convalescent COVID-19. The CDR3 runs from the conserved cysteine through the conserved F or W. The D gene is left open where the match is weak. A row's size may be missing; if present it is once, few, many or a size class.

J,V,D,size,DNA,CDR3
TRBJ2-2,TRBV5-1,TRBD2,NA,TGCGCCAGCAGACGGGAGGGCCTTGGAGAGCTGTTTTTT,CASRREGLGELFF
TRBJ1-3,TRBV19,NA,NA,TGTGCCAGTGCTGAACAGATCTCTGGAAACACCATATATTTT,CASAEQISGNTIYF
TRBJ1-2,TRBV10-3,NA,NA,TGTGCCATCAGTCGACAGGAAAAGGGCTACACCTTC,CAISRQEKGYTF
TRBJ1-2,TRBV11-2,TRBD1,once,TGTGCCAGCAGCTGGGCCGGGACAGGGGACACCTTC,CASSWAGTGDTF
TRBJ1-1,TRBV2,NA,NA,TGTGCCACCATCTCGACAAACTCGAACACTGAAGCTTTCTTT,CATISTNSNTEAFF
TRBJ2-2,TRBV18,NA,NA,TGTGCCAGCTCACCGAGACAGCCGAACACCGGGGAGCTGTTTTTT,CASSPRQPNTGELFF
TRBJ1-2,TRBV9,TRBD1,NA,TGTGCCAGCAGGGGGGACAGCTGGGGCTACACCTTC,CASRGDSWGYTF
TRBJ2-5,TRBV12-2,NA,NA,TGTGCAAGTCGCTTGGGAGCCCTTGTTCGGGTGATGGGGAAAGAGACCCAGTACTTC,CASRLGALVRVMGKETQYF
TRBJ2-3,TRBV6-4,NA,NA,TGTGCCAGCAGTGCAGGGGCCGTGAGCACAGATACGCAGTATTTT,CASSAGAVSTDTQYF
TRBJ2-5,TRBV18,TRBD1,NA,TGTGCCAGCTCACCACAGACAGGGCCAGAGACCCAGTACTTC,CASSPQTGPETQYF
TRBJ2-7,TRBV29-1,TRBD2,NA,TGCAGCGTTGAAGATCGGGCTAGCGGGAGGGACGAGCAGTACTTC,CSVEDRASGRDEQYF
TRBJ2-1,TRBV7-9,TRBD1,once,TGTGCCAGCAGCGCGTTATTCCCCGGGACAGGTACCATTTACAATGAGCAGTTCTTC,CASSALFPGTGTIYNEQFF
TRBJ1-5,TRBV28,NA,NA,TGTGCCAGCAGTTTTACCGGGATCAATCAGCCCCAGCATTTT,CASSFTGINQPQHF
TRBJ2-2,TRBV11-2,NA,NA,TGTGCCAGCAGCCGGAGGGGGAACACCGGGGAGCTGTTTTTT,CASSRRGNTGELFF
TRBJ2-3,TRBV7-9,NA,NA,TGTGCCAGCAGCTCAGAGAGGGCGCGTTATACGCAGTATTTT,CASSSERARYTQYF
TRBJ2-1,TRBV28,TRBD1,NA,TGTGCCAGCACAGACCCCAGGGGGCGGGTGTCCTACAATGAGCAGTTCTTC,CASTDPRGRVSYNEQFF
TRBJ2-7,TRBV18,TRBD1,NA,TGTGCCAGCTCACCGATTTTGGGGGGACAGGGGGCGTCGGGCGAGCAGTACTTC,CASSPILGGQGASGEQYF
TRBJ1-1,TRBV5-4,TRBD1,NA,TGTGCCAGCAGCTTGGAGGACAGGGGGCACGGGGCTTTCTTT,CASSLEDRGHGAFF
TRBJ2-7,TRBV30,TRBD1,NA,TGTGCCTGGACCCAAGACAGGGGGAGAGAGCAGTACTTC,CAWTQDRGREQYF
TRBJ2-5,TRBV2,NA,NA,TGTGCCAGCAGTGAAGGATCCGGTCTCGAAGAGACCCAGTACTTC,CASSEGSGLEETQYF
TRBJ2-1,TRBV18,TRBD2,NA,TGTGCCAGCTCACCCCAAATGATAGCGGGAGTAGGTAATGAGCAGTTCTTC,CASSPQMIAGVGNEQFF
TRBJ2-1,TRBV2,NA,NA,TGTGCCAGCAGTGAAGATAGACACAAGCAGTTCTTC,CASSEDRHKQFF
TRBJ2-1,TRBV5-1,NA,NA,TGCGCCAGCAGCCTAGCGTTTGAGCAGTTCTTC,CASSLAFEQFF
TRBJ2-1,TRBV20-1,NA,NA,TGCAGTGCTAGTGACCATCACGCGAGCTCCTACAATGAGCAGTTCTTC,CSASDHHASSYNEQFF
TRBJ2-5,TRBV11-3,TRBD1,NA,TGTGCCAGCAGCTTGGGACCGGGACAGGGTGAAGAGACCCAGTACTTC,CASSLGPGQGEETQYF
TRBJ1-1,TRBV4-2,TRBD1,NA,TGTGCCAGCAGCCTCCGAGGGGACAGGGGGTTGCCAGAAGCTTTCTTT,CASSLRGDRGLPEAFF
TRBJ2-3,TRBV14,NA,few,TGTGCCAGCAGCCAATTCGCGACAGATACGCAGTATTTT,CASSQFATDTQYF
TRBJ1-3,TRBV27,TRBD1,NA,TGTGCCAGCAGCCGACAGGGGTCCTCTGGAAACACCATATATTTT,CASSRQGSSGNTIYF
TRBJ2-1,TRBV24-1,TRBD2,NA,TGTGCCACCAGTGACCGGGGGACTAGCGGGAGAGTCTACAATGAGCAGTTCTTC,CATSDRGTSGRVYNEQFF
TRBJ1-1,TRBV27,NA,NA,TGTGCCAGCAGACGGGGGGCTCGCACTGAAGCTTTCTTT,CASRRGARTEAFF
TRBJ1-4,TRBV2,NA,NA,TGTGCCAGCAGTGGGCCCAGGGAAAAACTGTTTTTT,CASSGPREKLFF